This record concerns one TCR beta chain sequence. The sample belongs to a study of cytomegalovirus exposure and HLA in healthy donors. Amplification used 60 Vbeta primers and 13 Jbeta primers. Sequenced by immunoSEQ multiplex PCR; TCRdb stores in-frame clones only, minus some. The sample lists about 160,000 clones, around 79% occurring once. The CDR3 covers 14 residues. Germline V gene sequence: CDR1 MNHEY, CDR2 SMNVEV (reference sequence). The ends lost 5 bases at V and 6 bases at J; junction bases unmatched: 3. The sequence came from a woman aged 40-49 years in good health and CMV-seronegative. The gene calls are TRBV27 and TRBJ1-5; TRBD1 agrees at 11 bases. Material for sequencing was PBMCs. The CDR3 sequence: CASSLGTGGQPQHF. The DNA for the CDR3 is TGTGCCAGCAGTCTCGGGACAGGGGGTCAGCCCCAGCATTTT.